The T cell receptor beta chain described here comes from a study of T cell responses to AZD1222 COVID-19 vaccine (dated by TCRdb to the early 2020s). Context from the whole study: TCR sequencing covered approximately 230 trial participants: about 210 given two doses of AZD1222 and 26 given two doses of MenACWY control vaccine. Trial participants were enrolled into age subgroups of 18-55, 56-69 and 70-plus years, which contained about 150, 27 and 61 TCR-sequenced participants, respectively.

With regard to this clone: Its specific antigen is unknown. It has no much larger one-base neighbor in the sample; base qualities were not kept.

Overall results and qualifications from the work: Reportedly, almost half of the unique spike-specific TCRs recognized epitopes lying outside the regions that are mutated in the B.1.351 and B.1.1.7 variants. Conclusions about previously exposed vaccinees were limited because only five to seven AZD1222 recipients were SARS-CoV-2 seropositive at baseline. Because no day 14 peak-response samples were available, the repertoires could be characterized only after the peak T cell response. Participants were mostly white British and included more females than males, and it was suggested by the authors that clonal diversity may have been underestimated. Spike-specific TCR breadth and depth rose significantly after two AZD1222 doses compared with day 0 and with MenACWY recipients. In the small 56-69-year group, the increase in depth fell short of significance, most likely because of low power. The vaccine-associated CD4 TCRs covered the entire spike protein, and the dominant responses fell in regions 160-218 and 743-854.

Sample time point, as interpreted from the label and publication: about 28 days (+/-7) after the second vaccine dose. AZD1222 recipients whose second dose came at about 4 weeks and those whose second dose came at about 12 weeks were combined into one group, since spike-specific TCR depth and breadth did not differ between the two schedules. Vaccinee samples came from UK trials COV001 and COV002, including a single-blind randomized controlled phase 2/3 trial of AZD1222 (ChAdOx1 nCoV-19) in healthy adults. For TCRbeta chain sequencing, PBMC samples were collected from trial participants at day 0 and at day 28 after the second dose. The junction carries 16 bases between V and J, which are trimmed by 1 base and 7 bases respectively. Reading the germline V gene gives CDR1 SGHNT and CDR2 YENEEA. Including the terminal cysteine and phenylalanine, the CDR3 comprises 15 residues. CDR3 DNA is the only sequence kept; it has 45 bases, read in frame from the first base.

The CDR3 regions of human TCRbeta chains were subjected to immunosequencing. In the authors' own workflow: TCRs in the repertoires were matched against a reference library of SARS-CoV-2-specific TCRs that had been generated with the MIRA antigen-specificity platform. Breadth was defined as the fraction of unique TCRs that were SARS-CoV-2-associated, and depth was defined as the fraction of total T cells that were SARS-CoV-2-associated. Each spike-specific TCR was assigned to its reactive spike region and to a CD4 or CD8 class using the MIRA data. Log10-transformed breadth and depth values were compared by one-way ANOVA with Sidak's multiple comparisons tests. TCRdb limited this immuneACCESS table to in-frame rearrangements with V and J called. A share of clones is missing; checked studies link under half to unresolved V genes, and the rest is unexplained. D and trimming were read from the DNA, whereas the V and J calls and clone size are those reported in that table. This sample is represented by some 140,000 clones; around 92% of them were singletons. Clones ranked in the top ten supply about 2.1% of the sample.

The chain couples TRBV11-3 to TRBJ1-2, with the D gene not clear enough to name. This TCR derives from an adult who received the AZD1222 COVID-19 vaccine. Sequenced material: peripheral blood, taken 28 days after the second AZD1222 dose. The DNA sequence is TGTGCCAGCAGCTTAGGGGCGGCGGGAGGGCTTGGCTACACCTTC. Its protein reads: CASSLGAAGGLGYTF.